The 23 T cell receptor beta chains below were found in one sample sequenced in a study of T cell responses to AZD1222 COVID-19 vaccine. Clones were read by immunoSEQ multiplex PCR, and TCRdb kept only the in-frame ones, dropping some. In the table there are about 100,000 clones, 85% to 90% of which are singletons. The specimen was peripheral blood, collected on day 0 of AZD1222 vaccination. These receptor sequences come from an adult in good health.

The V gene is TRBV30, the J gene TRBJ1-5; D is perhaps TRBD1 (6 bases). Germline values: CDR1 GTSNPN, CDR2 SVGIG (reference sequence). V lost 0 bases and J lost 3, with 9 bases in between. This CDR3 region has 14 residues. The CDR3 spells CAWSVGTLNQPQHF. The DNA for the CDR3 is TGTGCCTGGAGTGTCGGGACACTCAATCAGCCCCAGCATTTT.

This sequence joins TRBV7-9 and TRBJ2-5; D not certain. Germline V gives CDR1 SEHNR, CDR2 FQNEAQ (reference sequence). V was shortened by 5 bases and J by 3 bases, with 13 bases between the two germline ends. The CDR3 is 14 residues long. Here the CDR3 DNA reads TGTGCCAGCAGCGCCCGAGCGTTGGAAGAGACCCAGTACTTC. Its translation is CASSARALEETQYF.

The rearrangement joins TRBV5-1 to TRBJ2-1; the D call may be TRBD1 or TRBD2 (5 bases each). V lost 5 bases and J lost 7, with 16 bases in between. This CDR3 has 14 amino acids. Germline lookup yields CDR1 SGHRS and CDR2 YFSETQ. In nucleotides, the CDR3 is TGCGCCAGCAGTTCCCTGGGACCTGTGAATGAGCAGTTCTTC. It encodes CASSSLGPVNEQFF.

The V call is TRBV3-1 (or the pseudogene TRBV3-2), the J call TRBJ2-7, with D perhaps matching TRBD1 or TRBD2 (7 bases each). Germline CDR1 reads LGHDT; CDR2 reads YNNKEL (reference sequence). The CDR3 spans 15 residues. Trimming removed 1 base at V and 4 bases at J, with 14 bases between. The CDR3 loop is CASSQGQGGWYEQYF. The CDR3 DNA follows: TGTGCCAGCAGCCAAGGGCAGGGGGGGTGGTACGAGCAGTACTTC.

The V and J genes are TRBV5-1 and TRBJ2-3; 7 bases fit TRBD2. Germline CDR1 SGHRS, CDR2 YFSETQ. Losses at the gene ends were 7 bases for V and 11 bases for J; bases not matched to a gene: 16. The CDR3 extends over 14 amino acids. For the CDR3, the DNA is TGCGCCAGCGCCCCTATAGGGGAGGGACGACAGCAGTATTTT. It codes for CASAPIGEGRQQYF.

The V gene is TRBV18, the J gene TRBJ2-7; 8 positions agree with TRBD1. V trimming: 7 bases; J trimming: 3 bases; junction bases outside the gene matches: 8. CDR3 length: 14 amino acids. Germline CDR1 KGHSH, CDR2 LQKENI. Written as DNA, the CDR3 is TGTGCCAGCTTCTCGGGACAGGCCCGCTACGAGCAGTACTTC. It is translated as CASFSGQARYEQYF.

V and J are TRBV3-1 (or the pseudogene TRBV3-2) and TRBJ2-3, with D maybe TRBD2 (5 bases). The ends were cut back, 4 bases at V and 3 bases at J, with 20 bases in the middle. The germline V gene encodes CDR1 LGHDT and CDR2 YNNKEL (reference sequence). The CDR3 is made up of 17 amino acids. CDR3 nucleotide sequence: TGTGCCAGCAGCCGGAAAGCACGGGGAAGGAGGACAGATACGCAGTATTTT. Amino acid sequence: CASSRKARGRRTDTQYF.

The gene calls are TRBV6-5 and TRBJ2-7; 11 bases map to TRBD1. V gave up 1 base and J gave up 4 bases; unmatched junction bases: 3. Germline loops: CDR1 MNHEY, CDR2 SVGAGI. This CDR3 spans 15 amino acids. CDR3 in amino acids: CASSYLGQGVYEQYF. The CDR3 nucleotides are TGTGCCAGCAGTTACTTGGGACAGGGGGTTTACGAGCAGTACTTC.

As concerns this clone: One end of the junction does not line up with germline, which may come from a read error. The V and J genes are TRBV11-2 and TRBJ2-1, with D perhaps matching TRBD1 or TRBD2 (5 bases each). Germline CDR1 is SGHAT and CDR2 is FQNNGV. There are 11 residues in the CDR3. The CDR3 spells CASSLGGERLF. The CDR3 nucleotides are TGTGCCAGCAGCTTAGGAGGGGAGAGGCTCTTC.

This sequence joins TRBV3-1 (or the pseudogene TRBV3-2) and TRBJ2-3; perhaps TRBD2 as D (6 bases). V was pared by 4 bases and J by 7 bases, with 12 bases between. The CDR3 runs to 13 residues. Germline V gene sequence: CDR1 LGHDT, CDR2 YNNKEL (reference sequence). The CDR3 DNA reads as TGTGCCAGCAGCCGGGACTCACAATATACGCAGTATTTT. Its protein product is CASSRDSQYTQYF.

The CDR3 here is CASSRRRTVPNTGELFF. The CDR3, as DNA: TGTGCCAGCAGCCGCAGAAGGACCGTACCGAACACCGGGGAGCTGTTTTTT. The J gene is TRBJ2-2, the V gene TRBV2; D not certain. CDR1 and CDR2 from the germline V gene are SNHLY and FYNNEI. Trimming took 6 bases from V and 0 from J, leaving 17 bases between them. The CDR3 consists of 17 residues.

This chain's CDR3 is CASSSHEQYF. CDR3 sequence (DNA): TGTGCCAGCAGCTCGCACGAGCAGTACTTC. This chain uses TRBV27 with TRBJ2-7, with no clear D. There are 10 residues in the CDR3. Germline values: CDR1 MNHEY, CDR2 SMNVEV (reference sequence). The V and J ends lost 6 bases and 5 bases respectively, with 5 bases between them.

This chain connects TRBV12-3 or TRBV12-4 to TRBJ1-1; no clear D gene. Trimming took 6 bases from V and 10 from J, leaving 12 bases between them. CDR3 length: 11 residues. The CDR3 DNA reads TGTGCCAGCAGCCTTACGGACGGAGCTTTCTTT. This encodes CASSLTDGAFF.

The chain recombines TRBV27 with TRBJ2-1; TRBD1 or TRBD2 may be the D gene (6 bases each). The germline V gene encodes CDR1 MNHEY and CDR2 SMNVEV (reference sequence). This CDR3 has 15 amino acids. V was trimmed by 3 bases and J by 0 bases, leaving 9 bases between them. CDR3 sequence (DNA): TGTGCCAGCAGTTTCGGAGGGGGCTCCTACAATGAGCAGTTCTTC. It yields the protein CASSFGGGSYNEQFF.

The rearrangement joins TRBV4-1 to TRBJ2-5; unclear D gene. The germline CDR1 and CDR2 sequences are MGHRA and YSYEKL. With 4 bases removed from V and 5 bases from J, the gap between germline ends came to 17 bases. The CDR3 length is 15 residues. The CDR3 reads CASSPSSSAGETQYF. The CDR3, as DNA: TGCGCCAGCAGCCCCAGTTCCAGCGCTGGGGAGACCCAGTACTTC.

This clone was recorded only once. The rearrangement joins TRBV6-5 to TRBJ1-2; TRBD1 matches at 10 bases. J gave up 3 bases and V 6 bases, and 7 bases lay outside the gene matches. This CDR3 spans 15 amino acids. CDR1 is MNHEY and CDR2 is SVGAGI in the germline V gene. The CDR3 is CASRPPGTGDYGYTF. CDR3 coding DNA: TGTGCCAGCAGACCCCCCGGGACAGGGGACTATGGCTACACCTTC.

V gene TRBV5-1 combines with J gene TRBJ2-5; D perhaps matches TRBD2 (5 bases). Trimming shortened V by 0 bases and J by 9 bases, and 15 bases separated the two germline ends. CDR3 length: 14 amino acids. Looked up from germline, CDR1 is SGHRS and CDR2 is YFSETQ. CDR3 DNA sequence: TGCGCCAGCAGCTTGGAGGCAGGACTCGGGGCCCAGTACTTC. Translating it yields CASSLEAGLGAQYF.

V is TRBV18 and J is TRBJ1-2, with D perhaps TRBD1 (5 bases). Trimming cost V 0 bases and J 4 bases, with 12 bases left between them. The CDR3 consists of 15 residues. Germline CDR1 reads KGHSH; CDR2 reads LQKENI. The CDR3 bases are TGTGCCAGCTCACCACCGGGGGAAAGTTCCTATGGCTACACCTTC. This gives the protein CASSPPGESSYGYTF.

The genes are TRBV6-1 and TRBJ1-2; D unclear. Germline CDR1 reads MNHNS; CDR2 reads SASEGT. V lost 0 bases, J lost 4 bases, and 9 bases lay in between. The CDR3 consists of 14 residues. This chain's CDR3 is CASSEAEVIYGYTF. The CDR3 DNA sequence: TGTGCCAGCAGTGAAGCGGAAGTGATCTATGGCTACACCTTC.

The genes are TRBV5-1 and TRBJ2-1; TRBD2 agrees at 13 bases. Trimming removed 4 bases from V and 7 bases from J; junction bases left unmatched: 5. The CDR3 consists of 15 residues. Germline-derived CDR1 and CDR2 are SGHRS and YFSETQ. CDR3 amino acids: CASSLLAGGPNEQFF. CDR3 DNA: TGCGCCAGCAGCCTACTAGCGGGAGGGCCTAATGAGCAGTTCTTC.

The rearrangement uses TRBV19 and TRBJ1-6; D may be TRBD1 (5 bases). V was pared by 5 bases and J by 7 bases, with 12 bases between. CDR3 size: 14 residues. Germline V gene lookup returns CDR1 LNHDA and CDR2 SQIVND (reference sequence). CDR3 region: CASSPGRENSPLHF. CDR3 nucleotide sequence: TGTGCCAGTAGTCCGGGACGCGAAAATTCACCCCTCCACTTT. Variable domain in full (rest from reference TRBV19 and TRBJ1-6): DGGITQSPKYLFRKEGQNVTLSCEQNLNHDAMYWYRQDPGQGLRLIYYSQIVNDFQKGDIAEGYSVSREKKESFPLTVTSAQKNPTAFYLCASSPGRENSPLHFGNGTRLTVT.

The V call is TRBV5-1, the J call TRBJ1-2; 11 bases are a match to TRBD1. CDR3 length: 18 residues. V lost 4 bases to trimming and J lost 1 base; unmatched junction nucleotides: 12. Germline loops: CDR1 SGHRS, CDR2 YFSETQ. CDR3: CASSLVSGQGGLNYGYTF. Here the CDR3 DNA reads TGCGCCAGCAGCCTTGTTTCGGGACAGGGGGGCCTTAACTATGGCTACACCTTC.

This rearrangement joins TRBV11-2 to TRBJ2-2; D might be TRBD2 (5 bases). The CDR3 contains 13 residues. Germline V gene data show CDR1 as SGHAT and CDR2 as FQNNGV. V shed 2 bases and J shed 6 bases, with 7 bases lying between them. The CDR3 here is CASSLLEAGELFF. As DNA, the CDR3 is TGTGCCAGCAGCTTACTGGAGGCCGGGGAGCTGTTTTTT.